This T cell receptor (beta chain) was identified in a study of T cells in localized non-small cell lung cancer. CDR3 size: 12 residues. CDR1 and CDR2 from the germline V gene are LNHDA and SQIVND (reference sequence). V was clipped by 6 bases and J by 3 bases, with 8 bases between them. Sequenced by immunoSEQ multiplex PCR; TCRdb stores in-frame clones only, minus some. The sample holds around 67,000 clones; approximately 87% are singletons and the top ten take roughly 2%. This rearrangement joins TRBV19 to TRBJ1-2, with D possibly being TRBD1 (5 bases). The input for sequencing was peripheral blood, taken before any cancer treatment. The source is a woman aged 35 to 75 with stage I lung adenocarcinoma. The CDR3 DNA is TGTGCCAGTAGGACAGATTACTATGGCTACACCTTC. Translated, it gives CASRTDYYGYTF. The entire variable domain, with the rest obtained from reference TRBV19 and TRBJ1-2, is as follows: DGGITQSPKYLFRKEGQNVTLSCEQNLNHDAMYWYRQDPGQGLRLIYYSQIVNDFQKGDIAEGYSVSREKKESFPLTVTSAQKNPTAFYLCASRTDYYGYTFGSGTRLTVV.